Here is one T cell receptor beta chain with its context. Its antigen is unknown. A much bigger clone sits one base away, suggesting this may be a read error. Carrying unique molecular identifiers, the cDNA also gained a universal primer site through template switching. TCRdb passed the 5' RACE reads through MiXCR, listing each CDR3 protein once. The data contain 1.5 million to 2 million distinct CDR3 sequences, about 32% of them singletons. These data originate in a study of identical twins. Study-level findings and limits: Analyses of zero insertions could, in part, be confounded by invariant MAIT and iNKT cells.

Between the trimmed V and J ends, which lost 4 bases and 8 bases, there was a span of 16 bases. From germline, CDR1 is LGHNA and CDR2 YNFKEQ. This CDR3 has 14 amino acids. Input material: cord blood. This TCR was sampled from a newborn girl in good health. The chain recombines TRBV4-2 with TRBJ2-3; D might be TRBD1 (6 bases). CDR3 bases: TGTGCCAGCAGCCGCGGACAGAGGGCAGGTACGCAGTATTTT. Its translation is CASSRGQRAGTQYF.